This T cell receptor (beta chain) is drawn from a study of human T cells and chemical hapten exposure. Across the study: Variation in per-sample TCR yields came mainly from small pooled library volume differences. Study-wide results and limits: In the PT1 data, expanded TCR counts showed a positive correlation with patch test score. Significantly greater numbers of large CDR3 similarity clusters came from expanded TCRs than from controls.

The library gave individual cDNA molecules unique molecular identifiers. TCRdb analysed the RACE reads with MiXCR anew, one entry per CDR3 protein. The sample holds 300,000 to 450,000 distinct CDR3 sequences, more than 4.5% seen once. The sample's time point: pre-sensitization, week 0. Indicated treatment: therapeutic diphenylcyclopropenone sensitization with weekly scalp DPC. As for this clonotype: What it binds is not known.

Sequencing was performed on whole blood, taken in connection with sensitization to the hapten diphenylcyclopropenone (DPC). The sequence was collected from a woman aged 45-65 years with alopecia areata. Some clones in this sample may be carry-over from other donors' samples.

The CDR3 sequence: CASSLQGLHGELFF. DNA of the CDR3: TGCGCCAGCAGCTTGCAGGGGCTTCACGGGGAGCTGTTTTTT. This sequence joins TRBV5-1 and TRBJ2-2, with D perhaps TRBD1 (6 bases). There are 14 residues in the CDR3. CDR1 is SGHRS and CDR2 is YFSETQ in the germline V gene. The V gene lost 1 base and the J gene lost 7 bases, with 11 bases spanning the gap.